This TCR beta chain was recovered during a study of blood T cell repertoires in COVID-19. Original processing methods: Reference gene primer amplification in the assay estimated nucleated cell counts. Profiling relied on immunoSEQ multiplex PCR, and the TCRdb table lists in-frame clones only, not all of them. Clone size and V and J calls were adopted from that table, with D and trimming inferred from the DNA. The table has about 270,000 clones, 80% to 90% seen once. This CDR3 is 14 amino acids long. V was pared by 0 bases and J by 8 bases, with 5 bases of the junction left unmatched. CDR1 is SGHRS, CDR2 YFSETQ, per germline.

The V call is TRBV5-1, the J call TRBJ2-1; 7 bases align to TRBD2. Sequenced sample: PBMCs or T cells enriched from blood (not recorded which). This TCR derives from a woman aged 18-29 years who had recovered from COVID-19. CDR3 in DNA: TGCGCCAGCAGCTTGGCTAGTCGGGGGGATGAGCAGTTCTTC. This sequence encodes CASSLASRGDEQFF.